This TCR beta chain was retrieved from a study of blood T cell repertoires in COVID-19. Turning to the study itself: The origin of the acute and convalescent COVID-19 samples was the United States, Italy and Spain. Nucleic acid was either cDNA or gDNA, and it came from T cells, B-cell-depleted T cells, or PBMCs.

As processed by the authors: It was from reference gene primer amplification that nucleated cell counts were estimated. Assay: immunoSEQ multiplex PCR; the TCRdb copy retains only in-frame clones and omits some. The DNA was the basis for D and trimming; V, J and clone size are from that table. Counted here are about 98,000 clones, about 84% occurring once; the ten biggest clones make up roughly 10%. The CDR3 runs to 15 residues. Per the germline V gene, CDR1 is SGHNT and CDR2 is YYREEE (reference sequence). V lost 4 bases and J 8 bases, leaving 21 bases between the germline ends. The TCR originated in a woman older than 75 with acute or convalescent COVID-19. The sequencing sample was made of peripheral blood. The chain recombines TRBV5-4 with TRBJ1-2; the D gene is possibly TRBD1 (6 bases). The CDR3 coding sequence is TGTGCCAGCAGCCCGGGGGGGCTTCCCCTATTGGGCTACACCTTC. Its protein is CASSPGGLPLLGYTF.